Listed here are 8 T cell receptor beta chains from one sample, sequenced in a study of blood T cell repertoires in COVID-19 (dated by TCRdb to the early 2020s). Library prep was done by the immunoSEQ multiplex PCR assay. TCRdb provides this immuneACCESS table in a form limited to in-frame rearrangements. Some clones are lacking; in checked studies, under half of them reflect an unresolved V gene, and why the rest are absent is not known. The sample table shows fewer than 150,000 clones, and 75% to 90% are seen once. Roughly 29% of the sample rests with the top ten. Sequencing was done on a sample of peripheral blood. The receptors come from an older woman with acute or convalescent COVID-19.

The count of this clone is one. In DNA form, the CDR3 reads TGTGCCAGCAGCTTAGGCCAGGGGGGAAACATTCAGTACTTC. Protein: CASSLGQGGNIQYF. The chain uses TRBV11-3 and TRBJ2-4, with D tentatively TRBD1 (7 bases). The CDR3 is 14 amino acids. The germline V and J ends were trimmed by 1 base and 6 bases, with 10 bases remaining between them. The germline V gene encodes CDR1 SGHNT and CDR2 YENEEA.

In DNA form, the CDR3 reads TGTGCCAGCAGCGCGGAGGGACAGGGGGGGATCAATGAGCAGTTCTTC. This gives the protein CASSAEGQGGINEQFF. V is TRBV9 and J is TRBJ2-1, with 11 bases matching TRBD1. J gave up 6 bases and V 3 bases, and 8 bases lay outside the gene matches. The CDR3 covers 16 residues. Germline CDR1 and CDR2: SGDLS and YYNGEE.

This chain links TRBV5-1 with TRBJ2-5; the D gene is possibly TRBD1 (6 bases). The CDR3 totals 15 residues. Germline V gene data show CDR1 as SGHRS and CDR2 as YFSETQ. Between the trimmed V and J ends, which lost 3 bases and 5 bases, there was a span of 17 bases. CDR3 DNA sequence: TGCGCCAGCAGCTCCCCCAAAGGGGGTCCGGAGACCCAGTACTTC. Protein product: CASSSPKGGPETQYF.

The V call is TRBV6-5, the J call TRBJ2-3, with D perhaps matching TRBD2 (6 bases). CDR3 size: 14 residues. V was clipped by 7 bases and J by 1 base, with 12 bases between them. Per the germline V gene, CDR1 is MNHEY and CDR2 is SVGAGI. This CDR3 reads CASKRLGGTDTQYF. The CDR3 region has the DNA TGTGCCAGCAAAAGACTAGGAGGCACAGATACGCAGTATTTT.

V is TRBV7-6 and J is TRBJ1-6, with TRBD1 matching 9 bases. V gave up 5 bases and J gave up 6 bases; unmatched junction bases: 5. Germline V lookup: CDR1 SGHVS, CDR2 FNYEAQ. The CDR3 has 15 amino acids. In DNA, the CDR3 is TGTGCCAGCAGCCAGGGACAGGGCAGTAATTCACCCCTCCACTTT. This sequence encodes CASSQGQGSNSPLHF.

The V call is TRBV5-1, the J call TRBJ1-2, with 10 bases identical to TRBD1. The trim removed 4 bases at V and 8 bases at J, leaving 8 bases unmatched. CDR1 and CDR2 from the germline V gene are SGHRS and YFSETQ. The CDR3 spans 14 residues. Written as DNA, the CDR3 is TGCGCCAGCAGCCCGGGGACAGGGGAAGGCGGCTACACCTTC. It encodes CASSPGTGEGGYTF.

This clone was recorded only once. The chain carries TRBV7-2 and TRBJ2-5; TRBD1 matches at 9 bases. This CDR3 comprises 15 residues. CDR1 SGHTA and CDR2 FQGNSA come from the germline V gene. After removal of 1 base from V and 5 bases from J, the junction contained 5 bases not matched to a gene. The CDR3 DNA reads TGTGCCAGCAGCTTAGGGGGACAGGGAGTGGAGACCCAGTACTTC. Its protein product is CASSLGGQGVETQYF.

DNA of the CDR3: TGTGCCAGCAGCTTACAAGTCAGGGCGTACCAAGAGACCCAGTACTTC. Translated: CASSLQVRAYQETQYF. This chain connects TRBV7-6 to TRBJ2-5, with D perhaps TRBD1 (5 bases). Trimming cost V 2 bases and J 0 bases, with 13 bases left between them. Germline V lookup: CDR1 SGHVS, CDR2 FNYEAQ. The CDR3 has 16 amino acids.